The T cell receptor beta chain described here comes from a study of blood T cell repertoires in COVID-19. At the level of the study: COVID-19 samples from acute and convalescent phases originated in the United States, Italy and Spain. T cells, B-cell-depleted T cells, or PBMCs provided the cDNA or gDNA that served as material.

Germline loops: CDR1 LGHDT, CDR2 YNNKEL (reference sequence). The V end lost 4 bases, the J end lost 6 bases, and 15 bases lay between the germline ends. The CDR3 consists of 14 residues. Authors' analysis steps: How many nucleated cells were present was estimated from reference gene primer amplification. Profiled with immunoSEQ multiplex PCR; TCRdb holds only in-frame clones, not every one. The V and J calls and clone size were taken over from that table, and D and trimming were inferred from the DNA. Here the sample spans almost 200,000 clones, 86% being singletons. This chain uses TRBV3-1 (or the pseudogene TRBV3-2) with TRBJ1-1, with a possible D match to TRBD1 (6 bases). The sequencing sample was made of peripheral blood. The receptor was derived from a woman in her 70s with acute or convalescent COVID-19. CDR3 nucleotide sequence: TGTGCCAGCAGCCTGTCGGGCGGGGGCGCTGAAGCTTTCTTT. This encodes CASSLSGGGAEAFF.